The TCR beta chain under discussion was sequenced for a study of blood T cell repertoires in COVID-19. For the study at large: Samples of COVID-19 (acute and convalescent) were obtained from the United States, Italy and Spain. The cDNA or gDNA used as material had been derived from T cells, B-cell-depleted T cells, or PBMCs.

This CDR3 is built from 17 residues. Germline CDR1 is MGHRA and CDR2 is YSYEKL. The V end was cut by 3 bases, the J end by 3 bases, with 21 bases between. Repertoires were generated with immunoSEQ multiplex PCR, while TCRdb's copy carries only in-frame clones and drops some. This table holds just over 300,000 clones, nearly 90% found once. Sequencing used peripheral blood. The receptor was isolated from a woman under 40 with COVID-19, enrolled during active disease. This chain joins TRBV4-1 and TRBJ2-7; TRBD1 might be the D (6 bases). The CDR3 spells CASSQLASGATYYEQYF. DNA for the CDR3: TGCGCCAGCAGCCAGTTGGCCTCAGGGGCGACCTACTACGAGCAGTACTTC.